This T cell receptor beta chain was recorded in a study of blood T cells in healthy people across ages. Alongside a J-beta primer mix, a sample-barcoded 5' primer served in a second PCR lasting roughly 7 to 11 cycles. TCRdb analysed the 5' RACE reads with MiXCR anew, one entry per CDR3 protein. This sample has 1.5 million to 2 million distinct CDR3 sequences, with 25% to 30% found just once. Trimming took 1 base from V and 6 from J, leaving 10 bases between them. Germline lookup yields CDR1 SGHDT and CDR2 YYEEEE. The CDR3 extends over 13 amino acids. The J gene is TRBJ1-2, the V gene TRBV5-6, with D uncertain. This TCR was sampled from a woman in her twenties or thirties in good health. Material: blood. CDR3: CASSLSQRNGYTF. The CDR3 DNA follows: TGTGCCAGCAGCTTGAGCCAAAGGAATGGCTACACCTTC.